This T cell receptor beta chain was observed in a study of siplizumab effects on memory and regulatory T cells. Findings and limits, study-wide: Contribution to the alloresponse seemed major for naive T cells, which also seemed more diverse than memory cells.

Per sample, roughly 10^5 TCR templates were assayed. Method: immunoSEQ multiplex PCR; TCRdb's copy keeps in-frame clones and lacks some. The table includes 90,000 to 120,000 clones, about 90% detected once. Trimming pared 9 bases from V and 6 bases from J, leaving 9 bases between. The CDR3 covers 10 residues. Germline V gene data show CDR1 as WNHNN and CDR2 as SYGVQD (reference sequence). In the case of this clone: Antigen: not known.

Sequencing used Tregs sorted from blood. The chain employs TRBV10-1 and TRBJ2-7; TRBD1 or TRBD2 may be the D gene (5 bases each). The TCR was taken from a human donor in good health. The CDR3, as DNA: TGCGCCAGGGGGGTTTGCGAGCAGTACTTC. It translates to CARGVCEQYF.